Below are 2 T cell receptor beta chains sequenced from a single sample in a study of blood T cell repertoires in COVID-19. Produced via immunoSEQ multiplex PCR; TCRdb's table is partial and in-frame only. The sample lists roughly 250,000 clones; 88% were seen once. Sequencing input: peripheral blood. These receptors were taken from a middle-aged woman who had recovered from COVID-19.

This chain joins TRBV18 and TRBJ1-2; TRBD1 is a possible D gene (5 bases). V dropped 0 bases and J dropped 8 bases, with 13 bases sitting between them. The germline CDR1 and CDR2 sequences are KGHSH and LQKENI. The CDR3 is 14 residues long. The CDR3 is CASSPPMGLSGYTF. As DNA, the CDR3 is TGTGCCAGCTCACCACCGATGGGGCTGAGCGGCTACACCTTC.

This clone was recorded a few times. The CDR3 loop reads CASSESRENEKLFF. The CDR3 bases are TGCGCCAGCAGTGAGTCCAGGGAAAATGAAAAACTGTTTTTT. This sequence joins TRBV10-2 and TRBJ1-4; weak D call: TRBD1 (5 bases). The ends were cut back, 0 bases at V and 5 bases at J, with 7 bases in the middle. Germline V gene lookup returns CDR1 WSHSY and CDR2 SAAADI. This CDR3 is built from 14 residues.